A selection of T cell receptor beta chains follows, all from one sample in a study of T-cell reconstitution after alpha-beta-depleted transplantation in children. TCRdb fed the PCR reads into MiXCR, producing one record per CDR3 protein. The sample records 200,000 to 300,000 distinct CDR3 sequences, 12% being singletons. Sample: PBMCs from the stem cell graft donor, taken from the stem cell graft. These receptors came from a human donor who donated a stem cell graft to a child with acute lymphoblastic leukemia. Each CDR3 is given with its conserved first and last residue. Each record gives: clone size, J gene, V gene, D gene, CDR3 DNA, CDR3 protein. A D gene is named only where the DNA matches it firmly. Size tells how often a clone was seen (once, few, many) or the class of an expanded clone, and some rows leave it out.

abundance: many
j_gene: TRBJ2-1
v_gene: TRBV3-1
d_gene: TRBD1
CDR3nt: TGTGCCAGCAGCCAAGAACAGGGGGCTCATGAGCAGTTCTTC
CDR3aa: CASSQEQGAHEQFF

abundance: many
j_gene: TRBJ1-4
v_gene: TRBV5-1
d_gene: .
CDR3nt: TGCGCCAGCAGCTCCCGGCCACCGGGGGCAGCAACTAATGAAAAACTGTTTTTT
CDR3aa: CASSSRPPGAATNEKLFF

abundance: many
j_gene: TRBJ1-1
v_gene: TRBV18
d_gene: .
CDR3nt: TGTGCCAGCTCACCCGGACAGAATAGGAACACTGAAGCTTTCTTT
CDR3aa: CASSPGQNRNTEAFF

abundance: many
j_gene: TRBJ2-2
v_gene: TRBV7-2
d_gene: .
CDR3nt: TGTGCCAGCAGCTTAGGAGTGGGACCGCCGACCGGGGAGCTGTTTTTT
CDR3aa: CASSLGVGPPTGELFF

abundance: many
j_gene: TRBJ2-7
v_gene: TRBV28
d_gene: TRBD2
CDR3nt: TGTGCCAGCAGTTTATGGACTAGCGGGAGTTCCTACGAGCAGTACTTC
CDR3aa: CASSLWTSGSSYEQYF

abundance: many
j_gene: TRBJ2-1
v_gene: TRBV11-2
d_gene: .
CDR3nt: TGTGCCAGCAGCTCCTTCCAGGCAAATGAGCAGTTCTTC
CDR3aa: CASSSFQANEQFF

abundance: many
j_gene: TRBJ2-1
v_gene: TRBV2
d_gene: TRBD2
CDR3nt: TGTGCCAGCAGTAGTAGCGGGAGTGTAAGTGAGCAGTTCTTC
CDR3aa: CASSSSGSVSEQFF

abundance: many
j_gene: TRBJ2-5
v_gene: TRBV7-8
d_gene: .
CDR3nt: TGTGCCAGCAGCTTAGGGACGACGTACCAAGAGACCCAGTACTTC
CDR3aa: CASSLGTTYQETQYF

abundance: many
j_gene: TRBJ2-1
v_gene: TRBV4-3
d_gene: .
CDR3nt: TGCGCCAGCAGCCAAGATGGGGATACTGAGCAGTTCTTC
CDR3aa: CASSQDGDTEQFF

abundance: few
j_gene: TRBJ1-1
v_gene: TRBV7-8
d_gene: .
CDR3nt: TGTGCCAGCACCGACTTGGGGGGGCGCAGGAGCGAAGCTTTCTTT
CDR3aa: CASTDLGGRRSEAFF

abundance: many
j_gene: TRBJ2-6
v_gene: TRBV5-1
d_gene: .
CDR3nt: TGCGCCAGCAGCTTGGGTGGGGGATCTGGGGCCAACGTCCTGACTTTC
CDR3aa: CASSLGGGSGANVLTF

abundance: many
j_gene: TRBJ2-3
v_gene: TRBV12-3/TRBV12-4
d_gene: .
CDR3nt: TGTGCCAGCGTCCGGGGCCAACCCGATACGCAGTATTTT
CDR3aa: CASVRGQPDTQYF

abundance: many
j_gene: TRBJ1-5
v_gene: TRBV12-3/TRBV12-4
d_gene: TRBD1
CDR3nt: TGTGCCAGCAGTTACAACAGGGGTAGCAATCAGCCCCAGCATTTT
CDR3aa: CASSYNRGSNQPQHF

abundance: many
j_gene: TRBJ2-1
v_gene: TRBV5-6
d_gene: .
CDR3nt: TGTGCCAGCAGCACGGTCCCTAATGAGCAGTTCTTC
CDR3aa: CASSTVPNEQFF

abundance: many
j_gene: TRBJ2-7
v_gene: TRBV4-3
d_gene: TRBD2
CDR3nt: TGCGCCAGCAGCCAAGAACGGACTAGCGGGATCGGCGAGCAGTACTTC
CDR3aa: CASSQERTSGIGEQYF

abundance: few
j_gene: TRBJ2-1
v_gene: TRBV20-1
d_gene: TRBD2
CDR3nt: TGCAGTGCTTTTGCCCCCACTAGCGGCGCCTACAATGAGCAGTTCTTC
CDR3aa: CSAFAPTSGAYNEQFF

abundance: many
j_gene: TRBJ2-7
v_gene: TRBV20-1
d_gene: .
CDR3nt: TGCAGTGCCGCTACCGGGTACGAGCAGTACTTC
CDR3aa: CSAATGYEQYF

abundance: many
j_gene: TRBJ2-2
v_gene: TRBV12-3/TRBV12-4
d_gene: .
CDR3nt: TGTGCCAGCAGGGTCGGGCTTACCCCCGGGGAGCTGTTTTTT
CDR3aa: CASRVGLTPGELFF

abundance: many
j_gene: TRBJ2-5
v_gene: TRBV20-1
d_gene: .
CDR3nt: TGCAGTGCTAGAGATCTCGAGACCCAGTACTTC
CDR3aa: CSARDLETQYF

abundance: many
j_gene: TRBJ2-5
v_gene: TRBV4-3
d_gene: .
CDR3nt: TGCGCCAGCAGCCCCCTCGGGCACCAAGAGACCCAGTACTTC
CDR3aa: CASSPLGHQETQYF

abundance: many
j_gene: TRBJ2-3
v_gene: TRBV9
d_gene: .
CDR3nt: TGTGCCAGCAATTGGGGAGGTGCAGATACGCAGTATTTT
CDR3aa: CASNWGGADTQYF

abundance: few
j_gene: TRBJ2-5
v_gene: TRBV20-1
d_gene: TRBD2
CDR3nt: TGCAGTGCACCTAGGGAGGGGAGAGAGACCCAGTACTTC
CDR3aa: CSAPREGRETQYF

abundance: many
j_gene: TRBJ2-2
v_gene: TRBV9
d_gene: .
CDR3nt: TGTGCCAGCAGCGTAGGTTCTAGCACGAACACCGGGGAGCTGTTTTTT
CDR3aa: CASSVGSSTNTGELFF

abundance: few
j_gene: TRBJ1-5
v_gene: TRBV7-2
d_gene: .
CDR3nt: TGTGCCAGCAGCTTAAGTCAAAATAGCAATCAGCCCCAGCATTTT
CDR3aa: CASSLSQNSNQPQHF

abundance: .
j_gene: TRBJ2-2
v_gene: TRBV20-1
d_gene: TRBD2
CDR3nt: TGCAGTGCAGGGACTAGCGGGAGTCGGGCCGGGGAGCTGTTTTTT
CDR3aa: CSAGTSGSRAGELFF

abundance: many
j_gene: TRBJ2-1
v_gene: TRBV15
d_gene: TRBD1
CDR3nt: TGTGCCACCAGCAGAGATCAGACAGGGTTAAGCGGCAATGAGCAGTTCTTC
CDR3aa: CATSRDQTGLSGNEQFF

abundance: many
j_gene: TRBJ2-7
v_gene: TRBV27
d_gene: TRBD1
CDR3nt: TGTGCCAGCAGTACCTGGGACAGGGCCGTCAAGCAGTACTTC
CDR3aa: CASSTWDRAVKQYF

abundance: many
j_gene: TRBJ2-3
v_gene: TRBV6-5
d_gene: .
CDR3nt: TGTGCCAGCAGTTACCTCGCCGGGGGGCTCTTCACAGATACGCAGTATTTT
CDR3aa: CASSYLAGGLFTDTQYF

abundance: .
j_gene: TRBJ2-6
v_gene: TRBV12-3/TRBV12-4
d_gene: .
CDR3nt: TGTGCCAGCAGCCCGTCCGGGTCTGGGGCCAACGTCCTGACTTTC
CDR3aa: CASSPSGSGANVLTF

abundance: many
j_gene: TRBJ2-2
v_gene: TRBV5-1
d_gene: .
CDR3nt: TGCGCCAGCAGCCACGGCATGGTAGGACCTAACACCGGGGAGCTGTTTTTT
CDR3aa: CASSHGMVGPNTGELFF

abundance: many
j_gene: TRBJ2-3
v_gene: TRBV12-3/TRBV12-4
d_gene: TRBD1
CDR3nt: TGTGCCACCGGGACAGCAAGGATGACTAGCACAGATACGCAGTATTTT
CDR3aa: CATGTARMTSTDTQYF

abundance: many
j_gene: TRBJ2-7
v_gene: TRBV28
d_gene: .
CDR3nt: TGTGCCAGCAGTTTATACGAGCAGTACTTC
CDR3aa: CASSLYEQYF

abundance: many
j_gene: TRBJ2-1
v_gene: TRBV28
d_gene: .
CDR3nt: TGTGCCAGCAGTCTACGGGCAGGGGTGTACAATGAGCAGTTCTTC
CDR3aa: CASSLRAGVYNEQFF

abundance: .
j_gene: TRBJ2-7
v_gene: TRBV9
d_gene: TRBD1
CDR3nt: TGTGCCAGCAGCGACCAACACTCCGGGACAGGGCTCGACGAGCAGTACTTC
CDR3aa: CASSDQHSGTGLDEQYF

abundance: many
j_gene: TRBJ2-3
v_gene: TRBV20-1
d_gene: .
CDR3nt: TGCAGTGCTAGCGGGGTGGTGACAGATACGCAGTATTTT
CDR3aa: CSASGVVTDTQYF

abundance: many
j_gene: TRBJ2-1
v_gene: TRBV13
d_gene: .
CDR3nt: TGTGCCAGCAGCCCCCGGGAAGGGAGCTCCTACAATGAGCAGTTCTTC
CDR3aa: CASSPREGSSYNEQFF

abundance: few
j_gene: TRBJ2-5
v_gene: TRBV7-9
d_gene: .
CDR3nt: TGTGCCAGCAGCTTAGACCTCAGGGAGACCCAGTACTTC
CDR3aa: CASSLDLRETQYF

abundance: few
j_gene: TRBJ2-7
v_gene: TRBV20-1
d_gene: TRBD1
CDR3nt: TGCAGTGCTAGAGATCCGTCAGGGGGCTCCTACGAGCAGTACTTC
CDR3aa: CSARDPSGGSYEQYF

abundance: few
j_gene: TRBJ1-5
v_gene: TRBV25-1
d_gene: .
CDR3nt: TGTGCCAGCAGTGCCTCATCAGGTACAAATCAGCCCCAGCATTTT
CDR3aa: CASSASSGTNQPQHF

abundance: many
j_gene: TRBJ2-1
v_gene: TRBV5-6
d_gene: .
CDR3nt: TGTGCCAGCAGCTTGACCGGGACACCCAATGAGCAGTTCTTC
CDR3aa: CASSLTGTPNEQFF

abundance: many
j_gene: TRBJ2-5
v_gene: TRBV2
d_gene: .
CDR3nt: TGTGCCAGCAGTCCGGTACGAAAGACCCAGTACTTC
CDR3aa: CASSPVRKTQYF

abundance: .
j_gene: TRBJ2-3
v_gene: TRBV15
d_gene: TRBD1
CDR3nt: TGTGCCACCAGCAGGGGGGGGACAGGGAAAGATACGCAGTATTTT
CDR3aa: CATSRGGTGKDTQYF

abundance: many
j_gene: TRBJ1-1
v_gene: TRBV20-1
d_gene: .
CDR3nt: TGCAGTGCTAGTCCCCTACGGAGAGGGGTCGGCACTGAAGCTTTCTTT
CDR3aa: CSASPLRRGVGTEAFF

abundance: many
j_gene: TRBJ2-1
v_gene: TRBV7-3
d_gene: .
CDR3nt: TGTGCCAGCAGCTTAAACGGGCAGCAATACAATGAGCAGTTCTTC
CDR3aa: CASSLNGQQYNEQFF

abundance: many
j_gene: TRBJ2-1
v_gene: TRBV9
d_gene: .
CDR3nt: TGTGCCAGCCGAGGCCTGGGGAATGAGCAGTTCTTC
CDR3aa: CASRGLGNEQFF

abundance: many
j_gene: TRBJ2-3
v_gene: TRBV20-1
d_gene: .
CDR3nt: TGCAGTGCTAGCGGGGATACCACAGATACGCAGTATTTT
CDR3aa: CSASGDTTDTQYF

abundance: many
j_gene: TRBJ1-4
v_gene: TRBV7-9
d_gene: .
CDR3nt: TGTGCCAGCAGCTCCATCTCAGTCACCTATGAAAAACTGTTTTTT
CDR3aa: CASSSISVTYEKLFF